This note documents a single T cell receptor (beta chain) sequence. Its antigen is as yet unknown. Between the trimmed V and J ends, which lost 4 bases and 1 base, there was a span of 16 bases. From germline, CDR1 is LNHDA and CDR2 SQIVND (reference sequence). The CDR3 runs 17 residues. The sample comes from a study of siplizumab effects on memory and regulatory T cells. Findings and limits, study-wide: A naive or memory phenotype could not be assigned to roughly 80-95% of the proliferating CD4+ or CD8+ clones. A major contribution to the alloresponse seemed to be made by naive T cells, which seemed more diverse than memory cells.

Generated by immunoSEQ multiplex PCR, the TCRdb table keeps only in-frame clones and is missing some. Of fewer than 120,000 clones listed, around nine tenths are singletons. Material for sequencing was CD4+ T cells sorted from blood. The clonotype comes from a human donor in good health. V and J are TRBV19 and TRBJ1-4; tentatively, D is TRBD1 (5 bases). CDR3 sequence: CASSRKISGLTNEKLFF. CDR3 DNA sequence: TGTGCCAGTAGTAGAAAGATATCAGGGCTAACTAATGAAAAACTGTTTTTT.